This record covers a single TCR beta chain. Recruitment covered 20 to 25 US areas and drew participants whose ages spanned about 18 to 100 years. Cohorts were assigned according to the clinical history that participants reported. V lost 4 bases and J lost 6, with 13 bases in between. CDR1 is SNHLY and CDR2 is FYNNEI in the germline V gene. CDR3 size: 13 residues. Clones were sequenced by immunoSEQ multiplex PCR, and TCRdb holds only the in-frame ones, with some missing. Here the sample spans approximately 220,000 clones, around 82% being singletons. These data come from a study of blood T cell repertoires in COVID-19. In the study overall: Acute and convalescent COVID-19 specimens originated in the United States, Italy and Spain. Nucleic acid was either cDNA or gDNA, and it came from T cells, B-cell-depleted T cells, or PBMCs.

This TCR came from a middle-aged woman who had been exposed to COVID-19. The chain couples TRBV2 to TRBJ2-7; tentative D call: TRBD1 (5 bases). The sample was PBMCs or T cells enriched from blood (not recorded which). The CDR3 sequence: CASSGPRGTEQYF. The CDR3 DNA reads as TGTGCCAGCAGTGGGCCTAGGGGTACCGAGCAGTACTTC.